This TCR beta chain was identified in a study of T cells in Graves' hyperthyroidism and ophthalmopathy (dated by TCRdb to the late 2010s). Background for the entire study: Peripheral blood samples were taken at the time of initial diagnosis, prior to any treatment. TCR V-J signatures able to tell the groups apart were searched for in a discovery cohort of some 100 patients, of whom around 43 had Graves' ophthalmopathy and under 65 had stable Graves' hyperthyroidism. Prospective prediction of ophthalmopathy was tested in an independent validation cohort consisting of 18 to 20 hyperthyroidism patients and approximately 16 patients who later progressed to ophthalmopathy. The 100 discovery patients were divided at random into training and test sets in a 7:3 ratio. Thyroid tissue and blood T-cell repertoires from about six Graves' hyperthyroidism patients were also compared in the study. After blood sampling, hyperthyroidism patients were treated with methimazole at a starting dose of 30 mg daily, and ophthalmopathy patients were treated with high-dose intravenous methylprednisolone. The paper reports TCR Vbeta CDR3 sequencing of over 130 peripheral blood samples: 40 or so ophthalmopathy, about 75 hyperthyroidism and some 17 progressor patients. Beyond this particular receptor, the publication reports: In validation, the model predicted progression to ophthalmopathy a median of roughly 6.2 months before onset, with roughly 68% sensitivity and 72.22% specificity. Sample size was not statistically predetermined, and blinding of investigators to group allocation was not performed. A 13 V-J signature model separated ophthalmopathy from stable hyperthyroidism, with around 90% sensitivity and about 81% specificity in cross-validation and 80%/75% in testing. Most expanded thyroid clonotypes (frequency above 0.001) were also detected in blood, suggesting blood repertoires may reflect thyroid immune responses.

Graves' hyperthyroidism was defined as stable when no progression to ophthalmopathy occurred over 18 months of follow-up. Hyperthyroidism patients were newly diagnosed, with disease duration under 2 months, and aged 18 to 65 years. Any patient with an uncontrolled infection, another autoimmune disease, pregnancy or lactation was excluded. Diagnoses were established on the basis of clinical symptoms, serum thyroxine and TRAb, thyroid ultrasound, and orbital computed tomography. Ficoll-Paque density gradient centrifugation was used to isolate PBMCs from 9.5 to 10 ml of fresh peripheral blood. Total RNA was extracted using Trizol reagent, and RNA quality was assessed on an Agilent 2100 Bioanalyzer. Details on this clonotype: Its antigen specificity is not known. This sequence may be a read error, since a much larger clone differs from it by one base.

Including cysteine and phenylalanine, the CDR3 has 13 amino acids. CDR3 DNA is the only sequence kept; it has 39 bases, read in frame from the first base. CDR1 and CDR2 were assigned from the germline V gene (reference sequence) as LNHDA and SQIVND. The junction shows trimming of 1 base on V and 10 bases on J, and the gene matches do not reach 5 bases of it. Amplification of TCR beta CDR3 regions was carried out from RNA transcripts. The first round of RT-PCR for the TCR CDR3 was performed with the HTBI primer set and the Qiagen OneStep RT-PCR kit. The libraries were constructed in a second round of multiplex PCR and then size-selected and purified. Sequencing of the libraries was done on an Illumina HiSeq2000 using paired-end 100 bp reads. On the study's bioinformatics: SOAPnuke was used to process the raw data, throwing out any read that contained adapters or uncalled bases, had a mean Phred below 15, or lacked an exact constant-primer or identifier match. High-quality paired reads were merged using COPE v1.2.5, and each unique nucleotide sequence was defined as a clonotype. MiTCR v1.1 was used to align clonotypes to the IMGT TRBV, TRBD and TRBJ reference segments. Only V-J combinations with frequency above 0.0001, covering 98% to 99.2% of repertoires, were analysed. The TCS score was defined as F50 (clonal expansion) divided by E x V (chaos), with BLOSUM62-based TCRdist calculated between CDR3 peptides within each V-J. Welch's t-statistics and random forest reduced around 510 V-J features to about 13, which were used in a naive Bayes classifier (R e1071). The public reads were quality trimmed at Q25 with fastp and then assembled into clones with MiXCR by TCRdb, keeping productive beta chains. When rows share a CDR3 protein, they turn into one entry using the most common DNA and genes. The V and J calls were determined by TCRdb, not by the authors. This sample holds around 420,000 distinct CDR3 sequences; about a sixth were observed only once. The ten biggest clones cover approximately 7.5% of the sample.

The chain uses TRBV19 and TRBJ1-1; 8 bases in the middle match TRBD1. Material: blood. This clonotype originated in a woman aged 18-35 years with Graves' hyperthyroidism. The CDR3 protein: CASSIVGRGPAFF. The bases read TGTGCCAGTAGTATAGTTGGCAGGGGGCCAGCTTTCTTT.